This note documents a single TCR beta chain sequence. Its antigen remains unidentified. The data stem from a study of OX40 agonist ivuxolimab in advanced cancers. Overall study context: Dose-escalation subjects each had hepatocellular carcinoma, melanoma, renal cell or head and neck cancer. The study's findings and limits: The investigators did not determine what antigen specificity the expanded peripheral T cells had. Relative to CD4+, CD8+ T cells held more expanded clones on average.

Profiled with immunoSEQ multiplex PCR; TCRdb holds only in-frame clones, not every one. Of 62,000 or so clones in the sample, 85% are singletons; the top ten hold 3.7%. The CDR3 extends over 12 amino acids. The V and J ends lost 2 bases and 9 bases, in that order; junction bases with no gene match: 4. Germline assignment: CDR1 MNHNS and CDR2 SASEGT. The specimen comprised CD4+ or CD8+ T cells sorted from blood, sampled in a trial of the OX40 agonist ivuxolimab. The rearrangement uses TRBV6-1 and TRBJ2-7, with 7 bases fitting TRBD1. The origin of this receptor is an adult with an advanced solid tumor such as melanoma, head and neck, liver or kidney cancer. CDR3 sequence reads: CASSETRDRQYF. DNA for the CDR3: TGTGCCAGCAGTGAAACTCGGGACAGGCAGTACTTC.